The clone carrying this TCR beta chain was seen more than once but under ten times. Its antigen is unknown. This record belongs to a study of cytomegalovirus exposure and HLA in healthy donors. Across the whole study: A data release that came early held around 85 million unique TCRs from HLA-typed donors. Study-level points and caveats: Versus the approximately 700-donor mean, an Asian-associated ancestry cluster reportedly showed fewer N-insertions in a later analysis. Investigators reported about 160 TCR beta chains as tied to cytomegalovirus. According to reports, the classifier identified cytomegalovirus status with high specificity and sensitivity.

Use of 60 Vbeta and 13 Jbeta primers characterized the PCR. Repertoires were generated with immunoSEQ multiplex PCR, while TCRdb's copy carries only in-frame clones and drops some. The data hold some 110,000 clones, with approximately 70% observed a single time. The sample consisted of PBMCs. This TCR was sampled from a woman aged 40 to 50 in good health and CMV-seropositive.

CDR3 protein: CATSRRDTQYF. The CDR3 nucleotides read TGTGCCACCAGCAGGAGGGATACGCAGTATTTT. The genes are TRBV15 and TRBJ2-3; D is uncertain. From germline, CDR1 is LNHNV and CDR2 YYDKDF (reference sequence). This CDR3 has 11 amino acids. Trimming stripped 3 bases from V and 6 bases from J, with 4 bases between.